This T cell receptor (beta chain) comes out of a study of blood T cell repertoires in COVID-19. Study information: Donors in the United States, Italy and Spain gave samples during acute or convalescent COVID-19.

Sequencing used immunoSEQ multiplex PCR; TCRdb keeps in-frame clones, though not all of them. The sample holds under 450,000 clones, around 88% seen once. The CDR3 extends over 14 amino acids. CDR1 is SGHAT, CDR2 FQNNGV, per germline. V shed 5 bases and J shed 4 bases, with 14 bases lying between them. The chain employs TRBV11-2 and TRBJ1-2; tentatively, D is TRBD1 (5 bases). The receptor's source is a woman between 45 and 60 years old with COVID-19, enrolled during active disease. The sample comprised peripheral blood. The CDR3 DNA sequence: TGTGCCAGCAGCAATTCTAGGGGCGGCTATGGCTACACCTTC. Its translation: CASSNSRGGYGYTF. The entire variable domain, with the rest obtained from reference TRBV11-2 and TRBJ1-2, is as follows: EAGVAQSPRYKIIEKRQSVAFWCNPISGHATLYWYQQILGQGPKLLIQFQNNGVVDDSQLPKDRFSAERLKGVDSTLKIQPAKLEDSAVYLCASSNSRGGYGYTFGSGTRLTVV.